This T cell receptor (beta chain) was retrieved from a study of CD8+ T cells in alopecia areata. The treatment here: oral pan-JAK inhibitor, 5-10 mg twice daily. Following extraction, RNA underwent reverse transcription to cDNA, which served as the sequencing template. Libraries were prepared by immunoSEQ multiplex PCR; TCRdb keeps only in-frame clonotypes and omits some of them. The data contain 200,000 to 250,000 clones, less than 75% of them seen just once; the ten biggest clones take up roughly 1.6%. CDR3 length: 13 amino acids. Losses at the gene ends were 4 bases for V and 4 bases for J; bases not matched to a gene: 2. From germline, CDR1 is SGHRS and CDR2 YFSETQ.

The sequence came from a human donor with alopecia areata. The chain uses TRBV5-1 and TRBJ2-1; TRBD2 agrees at 7 bases. Source: CD4+ T cells sorted from blood, taken at week 4, from a patient treated with tofacitinib. The CDR3 DNA reads TGCGCCAGCAGCGCGGGACTATACAATGAGCAGTTCTTC. Amino acid sequence: CASSAGLYNEQFF.